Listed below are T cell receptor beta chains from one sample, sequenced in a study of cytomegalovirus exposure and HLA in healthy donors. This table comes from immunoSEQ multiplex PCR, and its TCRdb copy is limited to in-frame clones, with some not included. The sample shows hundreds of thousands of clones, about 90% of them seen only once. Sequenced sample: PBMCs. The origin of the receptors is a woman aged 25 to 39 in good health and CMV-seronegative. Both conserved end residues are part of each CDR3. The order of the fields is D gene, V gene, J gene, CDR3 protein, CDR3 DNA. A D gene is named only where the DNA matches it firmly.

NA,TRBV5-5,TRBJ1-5,CASSWEGQPQHF,TGTGCCAGCAGCTGGGAGGGGCAGCCCCAGCATTTT
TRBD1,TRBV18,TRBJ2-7,CASSPGQTSYEQYF,TGTGCCAGCTCGCCGGGACAGACCTCCTACGAGCAGTACTTC
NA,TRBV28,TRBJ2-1,CASSRPSAYNEQFF,TGTGCCAGCAGCCGCCCTAGCGCCTACAATGAGCAGTTCTTC
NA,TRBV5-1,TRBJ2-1,CASSLGRYEQFF,TGCGCCAGCAGCTTGGGAAGGTATGAGCAGTTCTTC
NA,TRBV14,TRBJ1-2,CASSQDLGGRGGYTF,TGTGCCAGCAGCCAAGATCTGGGGGGGCGCGGTGGCTACACCTTC
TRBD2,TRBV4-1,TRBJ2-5,CASSHPGGTQYF,TGCGCCAGCAGCCATCCGGGGGGGACCCAGTACTTC
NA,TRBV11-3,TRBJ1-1,CASSFGRTRAEAFF,TGTGCCAGCAGCTTCGGCAGAACCCGGGCTGAAGCTTTCTTT
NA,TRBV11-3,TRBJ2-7,CASSPQTSTSSYEQYF,TGTGCCAGCAGCCCCCAGACAAGCACCTCCTCCTACGAGCAGTACTTC
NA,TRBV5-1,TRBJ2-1,CASSSSGSWVF,TGCGCCAGCAGCTCCTCGGGTAGCTGGGTCTTC
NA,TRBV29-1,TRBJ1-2,CSVGGGGFGYTF,TGCAGCGTTGGCGGGGGCGGGTTTGGCTACACCTTC